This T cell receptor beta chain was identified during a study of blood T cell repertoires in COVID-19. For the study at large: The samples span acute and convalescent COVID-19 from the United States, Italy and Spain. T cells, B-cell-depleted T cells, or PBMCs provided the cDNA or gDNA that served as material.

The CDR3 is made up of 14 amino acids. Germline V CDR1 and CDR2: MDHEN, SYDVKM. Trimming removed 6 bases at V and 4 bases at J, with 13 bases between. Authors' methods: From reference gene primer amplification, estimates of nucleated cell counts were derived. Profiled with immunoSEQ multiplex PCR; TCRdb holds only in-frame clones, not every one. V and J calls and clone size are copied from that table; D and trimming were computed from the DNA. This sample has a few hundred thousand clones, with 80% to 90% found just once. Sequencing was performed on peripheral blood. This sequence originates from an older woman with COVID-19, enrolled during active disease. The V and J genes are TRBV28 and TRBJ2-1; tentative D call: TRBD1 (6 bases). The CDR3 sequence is CASRTPDSYNEQFF. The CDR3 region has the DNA TGTGCCAGCAGGACCCCGGACAGTTACAATGAGCAGTTCTTC. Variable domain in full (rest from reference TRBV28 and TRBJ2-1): DVKVTQSSRYLVKRTGEKVFLECVQDMDHENMFWYRQDPGLGLRLIYFSYDVKMKEKGDIPEGYSVSREKKERFSLILESASTNQTSMYLCASRTPDSYNEQFFGPGTRLTVL.